This TCR beta chain was identified during a study of T-cell reconstitution after alpha-beta-depleted transplantation in children. Unique molecular identifiers were used to barcode this TCRbeta library. MiXCR, applied by TCRdb to the PCR reads, yields one record per CDR3 protein. Counted here are roughly 200,000 distinct CDR3 sequences, approximately 14% occurring once; the ten biggest clones make up about 13%. This CDR3 region has 15 residues. V was clipped by 5 bases and J by 8 bases, with 19 bases between them. Germline loops: CDR1 SGHRS, CDR2 YFSETQ. This clonotype was counted many times. The rearrangement uses TRBV5-1 and TRBJ1-4; D is perhaps TRBD1 (5 bases). The input for sequencing was PBMCs from the stem cell graft donor, taken from the stem cell graft. This TCR derives from a human donor who donated a stem cell graft to a child with acute lymphoblastic leukemia. CDR3: CASRTAMGEGEKLFF. The CDR3 bases are TGCGCCAGCAGAACCGCAATGGGGGAGGGGGAAAAACTGTTTTTT.